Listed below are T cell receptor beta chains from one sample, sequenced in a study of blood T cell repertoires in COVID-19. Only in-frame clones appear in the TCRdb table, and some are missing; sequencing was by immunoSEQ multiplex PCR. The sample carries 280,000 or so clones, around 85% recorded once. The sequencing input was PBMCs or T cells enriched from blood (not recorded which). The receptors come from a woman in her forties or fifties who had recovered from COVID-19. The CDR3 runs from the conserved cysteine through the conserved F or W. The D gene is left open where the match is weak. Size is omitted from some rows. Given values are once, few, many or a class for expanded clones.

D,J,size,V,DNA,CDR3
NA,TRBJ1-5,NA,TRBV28,TGTGCCAGCATCCCCGTTAATAGCAATCAGCCCCAGCATTTT,CASIPVNSNQPQHF
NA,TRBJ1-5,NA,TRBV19,TGTGCCAGTCAGTGGGCGAGGGACAATCAGCCCCAGCATTTT,CASQWARDNQPQHF
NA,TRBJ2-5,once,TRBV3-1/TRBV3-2,TGTGCCAGCAGATCCAGGGTTGGGGAGACCCAGTACTTC,CASRSRVGETQYF
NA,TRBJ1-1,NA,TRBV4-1,TGCGCCAGCAGCCCCCGACAGCTGAACACTGAAGCTTTCTTT,CASSPRQLNTEAFF
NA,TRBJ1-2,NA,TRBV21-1,TGTGCCAGCAGCAAAGCGAGGCCGATGTCGGCCTTC,CASSKARPMSAF
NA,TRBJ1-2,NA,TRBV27,TGTGCCAGCAGTCCGGACAGTCTATATGGCTACACCTTC,CASSPDSLYGYTF
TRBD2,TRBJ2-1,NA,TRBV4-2,TGTGCCAGCAGCCTTAGTCCGGGACTAGCGTCGGGTGAGCAGTTCTTC,CASSLSPGLASGEQFF
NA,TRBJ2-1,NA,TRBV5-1,TGCGCCAGCAGCTTGGACGGGAGCTCCTACAATGAGCAGTTCTTC,CASSLDGSSYNEQFF
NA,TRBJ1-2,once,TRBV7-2,TGTGCCAGCAGCTTAGTCAGGGCGTCTGGCTACACCTTC,CASSLVRASGYTF
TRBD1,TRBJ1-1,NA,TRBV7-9,TGTGCCAGCAGCTTAGTTTCACAGGGGACTGAAGCTTTCTTT,CASSLVSQGTEAFF
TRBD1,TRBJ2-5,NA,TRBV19,TGTGCCAGTAGCTATACGCCCGGACAGGTAGAGACCCAGTACTTC,CASSYTPGQVETQYF
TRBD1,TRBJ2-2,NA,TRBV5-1,TGCGCCAGCAGCATCACTTCCTCCTACAGGGGGTTTAACACCGGGGAGCTGTTTTTT,CASSITSSYRGFNTGELFF
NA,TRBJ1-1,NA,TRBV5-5,TGTGCCAGCAGCCCTGCCGGGGGGCGGACTGAAGCTTTCTTT,CASSPAGGRTEAFF
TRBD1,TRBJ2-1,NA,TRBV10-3,TGTGCCATCAGCGAAAAGATCGGGACAGGGGCCAATGGTGAGCAGTTCTTC,CAISEKIGTGANGEQFF
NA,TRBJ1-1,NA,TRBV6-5,TGTGCCACCAATCATCGACATGGGAGGACTGAAGCTTTCTTT,CATNHRHGRTEAFF
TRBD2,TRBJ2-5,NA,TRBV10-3,TGTGCCATCAAAGCTAGCGGGGGAGAGACCCAGTACTTC,CAIKASGGETQYF
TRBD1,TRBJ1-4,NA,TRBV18,TGTGCCAGCTCACAGGGACAGGATGAAAAACTGTTTTTT,CASSQGQDEKLFF
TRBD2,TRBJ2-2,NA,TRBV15,TGTGCCACCAGCAGATTCGCTAGCGGAGCGAACACCGGGGAGCTGTTTTTT,CATSRFASGANTGELFF
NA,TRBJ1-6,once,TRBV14,TGTGCCAGCAGCCAAGTTGTGGGAGAGTCACCCCTCCACTTT,CASSQVVGESPLHF
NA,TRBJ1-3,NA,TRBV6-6,TGTGCCAGCAGTCCGACTATCAGGTCCCATGAGGGAAACACCATATATTTT,CASSPTIRSHEGNTIYF
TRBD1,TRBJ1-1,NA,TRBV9,TGTGCCAGCAGCGTAGGAGTCTTGGGACAGGGTGGAAGGACTGAAGCTTTCTTT,CASSVGVLGQGGRTEAFF
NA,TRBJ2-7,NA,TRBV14,TGTGCCAGCAGCCAGATACAGGGAGACTACGAGCAGTACTTC,CASSQIQGDYEQYF
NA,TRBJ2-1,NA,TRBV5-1,TGCGCCAGCAGTAGCCGGTCACATTACAATGAGCAGTTCTTC,CASSSRSHYNEQFF
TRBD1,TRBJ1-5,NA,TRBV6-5,TGTGCCAGCAGACGACAGGGTTTGGACAATCAGCCCCAGCATTTT,CASRRQGLDNQPQHF
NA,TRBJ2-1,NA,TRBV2,TGTGCCAGCAGTGAAGGCAGGGGCAAATACAATGAGCAGTTCTTC,CASSEGRGKYNEQFF
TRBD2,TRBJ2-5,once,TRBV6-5,TGTGCCAGCAGGCAAGAACCTAGCGGGGTAGAGACCCAGTACTTC,CASRQEPSGVETQYF
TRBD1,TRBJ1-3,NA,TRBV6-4,TGTGCCAGCGTCGGGGAGGTGGGACAGGGAAGAAACACCATATATTTT,CASVGEVGQGRNTIYF
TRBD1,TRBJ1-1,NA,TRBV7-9,TGTGCCAGCAGCCCGGGACAGATGAACACTGAAGCTTTCTTT,CASSPGQMNTEAFF
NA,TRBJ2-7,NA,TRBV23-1,TGCGCCAGCAGCCCCCCGGACAGTTACTACGAGCAGTACTTC,CASSPPDSYYEQYF
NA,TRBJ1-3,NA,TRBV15,TGTGCCACCAGCAGAGGGTGGGGGCCTAGCTCTGGAAACACCATATATTTT,CATSRGWGPSSGNTIYF
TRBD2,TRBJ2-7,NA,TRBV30,TGTGCCTGGGCACTGACTAGCAGCTATCTGAACGAGCAGTACTTC,CAWALTSSYLNEQYF
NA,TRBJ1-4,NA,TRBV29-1,TGCAGCGTTGCAGGGGCTGAAAAACTGTTTTTT,CSVAGAEKLFF
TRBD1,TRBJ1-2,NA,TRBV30,TGTGCCTGGAGGCCCGGGACAGCCTATGGCTACACCTTC,CAWRPGTAYGYTF
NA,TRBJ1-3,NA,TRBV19,TGTGCCAGTAGTAAGCCCGGACAGCGAAACACCATATATTTT,CASSKPGQRNTIYF
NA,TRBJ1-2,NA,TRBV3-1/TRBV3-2,TGTGCCAGCAGCCAGTACTATAATGGCTACACCTTC,CASSQYYNGYTF
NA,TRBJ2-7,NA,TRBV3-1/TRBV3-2,TGTGCCAGCAGCCAAGACAGGTATTCCTACGAGCAGTACTTC,CASSQDRYSYEQYF
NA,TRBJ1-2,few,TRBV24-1,TGTGCCACCAGTGATTCGGTCCGGAACTATGGCTACACCTTC,CATSDSVRNYGYTF
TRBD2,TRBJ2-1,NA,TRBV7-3,TGTGCCAGCAGCTTTCTAGCGGGGGGGCACAATGAGCAGTTCTTC,CASSFLAGGHNEQFF
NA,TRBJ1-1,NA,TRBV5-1,TGCGCCAGCAGCTTGGCGGGGTACGGTGAAGCTTTCTTT,CASSLAGYGEAFF
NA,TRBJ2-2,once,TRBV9,TGTGCCAGCAGCGGGGCAGTCACGAACACCGGGGAGCTGTTTTTT,CASSGAVTNTGELFF